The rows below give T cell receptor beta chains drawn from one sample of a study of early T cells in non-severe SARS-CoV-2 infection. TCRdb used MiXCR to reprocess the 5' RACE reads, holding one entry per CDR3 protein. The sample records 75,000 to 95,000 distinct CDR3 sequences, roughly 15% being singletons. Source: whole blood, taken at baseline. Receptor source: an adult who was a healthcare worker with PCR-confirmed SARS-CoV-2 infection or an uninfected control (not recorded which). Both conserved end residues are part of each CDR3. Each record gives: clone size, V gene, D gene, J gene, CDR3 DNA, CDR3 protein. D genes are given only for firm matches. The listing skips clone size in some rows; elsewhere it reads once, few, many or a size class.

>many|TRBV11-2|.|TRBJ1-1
TGTGCCAGCAGCTTAGATCGCCGGTTTCCAAACACTGAAGCTTTCTTT
CASSLDRRFPNTEAFF
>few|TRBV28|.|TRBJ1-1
TGTGCCAGCAGGCATCTAACCGGGACAAGACCGAACACTGAAGCTTTCTTT
CASRHLTGTRPNTEAFF
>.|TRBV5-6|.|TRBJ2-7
TGTGCCAGCAGCTTGGAAGGGACCTCAGCCTACGAGCAGTACTTC
CASSLEGTSAYEQYF
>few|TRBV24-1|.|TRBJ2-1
TGTGCCACCAGGAACAGGTACTGGGGTGAGCAGTTCTTC
CATRNRYWGEQFF
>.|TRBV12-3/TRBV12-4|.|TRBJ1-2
TGTGCCAGCAGTGCAGGGGTCCGGTTTGGCTACACCTTC
CASSAGVRFGYTF
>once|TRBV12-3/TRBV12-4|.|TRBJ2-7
TGTGCCAGCAGTCTTGCAGTCTCCTACGAGCAGTACTTC
CASSLAVSYEQYF
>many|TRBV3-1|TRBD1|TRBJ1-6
TGTGCCAGCAGCCTAAGCGGGGACAGAGATAATTCACCCCTCCACTTT
CASSLSGDRDNSPLHF
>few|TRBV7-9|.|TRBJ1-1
TGTGCCAGCAGCTTACGGGCAGGGGACACTGAAGCTTTCTTT
CASSLRAGDTEAFF
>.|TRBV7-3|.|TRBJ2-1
TGTGCCAGCAGCCCACGCGGGGATTCCTACAATGAGCAGTTCTTC
CASSPRGDSYNEQFF
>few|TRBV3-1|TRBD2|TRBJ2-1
TGTGCCAGCAGCCAGAGAGCGGGAGGGCCCTATGAGCAGTTCTTC
CASSQRAGGPYEQFF
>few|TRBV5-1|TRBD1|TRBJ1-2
TGCGCCAGCAGCCCCTGGACAGGGCTCGGACCCCACTATGGCTACACCTTC
CASSPWTGLGPHYGYTF
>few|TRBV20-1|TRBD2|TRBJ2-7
TGCAGTGCTGGGAGGACTAGCGGGAGAATGGGGTACGAGCAGTACTTC
CSAGRTSGRMGYEQYF
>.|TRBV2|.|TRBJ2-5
TGTGCCAGCGCAGGTTGGGAGACCCAGTACTTC
CASAGWETQYF